The entry below describes one T cell receptor (beta chain). Per germline, CDR1 MDHEN and CDR2 SYDVKM. V was clipped by 6 bases and J by 5 bases, with 19 bases between them. The CDR3 runs 15 residues. The data belong to a study of blood T cell repertoires in COVID-19. Overall study: Samples representing acute and convalescent COVID-19 were sourced from the United States, Italy and Spain. PBMCs, B-cell-depleted T cells, or T cells provided the cDNA or gDNA that made up the material.

As handled by the study authors: Reference gene primer amplification gave nucleated cell count estimates. Here immunoSEQ multiplex PCR was the method, and the copy in TCRdb shows in-frame clones only, minus some. D and trimming come from the DNA, and the V and J calls and clone size come from that table. The sample comprises approximately 93,000 clones, less than 80% of which are singletons, and roughly 14% rests with the top ten. Sample: peripheral blood. The V and J genes are TRBV28 and TRBJ1-2; D is possibly TRBD1 (5 bases). The TCR was taken from a woman older than 75 with acute or convalescent COVID-19. The CDR3 protein is CASSPGGSRVYGYTF. The CDR3 coding sequence is TGTGCCAGCAGCCCGGGGGGGAGTAGAGTTTATGGCTACACCTTC.